Listed here are 28 T cell receptor beta chains from one sample, sequenced in a study of cytotoxic CD8 clonotypes in ibrutinib-treated CLL. The protocol was immunoSEQ multiplex PCR, while the TCRdb copy is restricted to in-frame clones and leaves out a portion. The sample includes approximately 200,000 clones, about two thirds seen only once; the top ten take over 10%. The sample in question was PBMCs, obtained after 24 months of ibrutinib treatment. The receptor set was obtained from a human donor with chronic lymphocytic leukemia.

This clone showed up just a few times. The chain couples TRBV5-5 to TRBJ1-1, with D perhaps matching TRBD1 (6 bases). There are 16 residues in the CDR3. Germline assignment: CDR1 SGHKS and CDR2 YYEKEE (reference sequence). V lost 4 bases and J 6 bases, leaving 22 bases between the germline ends. The CDR3 is CASSPDSNMLSAEAFF. The CDR3 coding sequence is TGTGCCAGCAGCCCGGACAGTAATATGTTGAGCGCTGAAGCTTTCTTT.

J is TRBJ2-7 and V is TRBV30; D remains unclear. Trimming stripped 3 bases from V and 4 bases from J, with 13 bases between. The CDR3 consists of 13 residues. Germline values: CDR1 GTSNPN, CDR2 SVGIG (reference sequence). This chain's CDR3 is CAWRGEPPYEQYF. CDR3 DNA: TGTGCCTGGAGAGGAGAGCCTCCGTACGAGCAGTACTTC.

This rearrangement joins TRBV7-6 to TRBJ2-7, with 13 positions matching TRBD2. CDR1 and CDR2 from the germline V gene are SGHVS and FNYEAQ. J lost 6 bases, V lost 0 bases, and 2 bases had no gene match. This CDR3 is 15 amino acids long. CDR3 sequence: CASSLARTSGSEQYF. The CDR3 DNA sequence: TGTGCCAGCAGCTTAGCAAGGACTAGCGGGAGCGAGCAGTACTTC.

The chain carries TRBV6-1 and TRBJ2-7; D possibly corresponds to TRBD1 (6 bases). With 2 bases removed from V and 3 bases from J, the gap between germline ends came to 8 bases. The germline CDR1 and CDR2 sequences are MNHNS and SASEGT. The CDR3 loop spans 13 amino acids. The CDR3 DNA reads TGTGCCAGCAGTGAACAGGGGCACTACGAGCAGTACTTC. Its protein product is CASSEQGHYEQYF.

This rearrangement joins TRBV7-2 to TRBJ1-1; 10 nucleotides line up with TRBD1. Germline V gene data show CDR1 as SGHTA and CDR2 as FQGNSA. V lost 2 bases and J lost 3; bases outside the gene matches: 12. The CDR3 is 18 residues long. The CDR3 DNA is TGTGCCAGCAGCTTAATCCCAGGGGGACAGGGGAGATACACTGAAGCTTTCTTT. This codes for CASSLIPGGQGRYTEAFF.

This clone was recorded a few times. The chain employs TRBV9 and TRBJ2-2; TRBD2 aligns across 9 bases. Germline CDR1 is SGDLS and CDR2 is YYNGEE. V trimming: 1 base; J trimming: 5 bases; junction bases outside the gene matches: 3. The CDR3 is 15 amino acids. CDR3 protein: CASSVLTSGTGELFF. The CDR3 coding sequence is TGTGCCAGCAGCGTATTGACTAGCGGAACCGGGGAGCTGTTTTTT.

The chain uses TRBV7-2 and TRBJ2-5, with D perhaps given as TRBD1 or TRBD2 (5 bases each). CDR3 length: 13 amino acids. Per germline, CDR1 SGHTA and CDR2 FQGNSA. Trimming cost V 5 bases and J 5 bases, with 12 bases left between them. The CDR3: CASSGGPGETQYF. The CDR3 DNA sequence: TGTGCCAGCAGCGGGGGACCAGGGGAGACCCAGTACTTC.

V usage is TRBV5-1 and J usage is TRBJ2-7, with 9 bases aligning to TRBD2. The CDR3 runs 15 residues. Per germline, CDR1 SGHRS and CDR2 YFSETQ. After removal of 4 bases from V and 6 bases from J, the junction contained 11 bases not matched to a gene. The CDR3 sequence: CASSEPGLASTEQYF. The CDR3 region has the DNA TGCGCCAGCAGCGAGCCGGGACTAGCATCAACCGAGCAGTACTTC. Full variable domain (outside the CDR3, taken from reference TRBV5-1 and TRBJ2-7): KAGVTQTPRYLIKTRGQQVTLSCSPISGHRSVSWYQQTPGQGLQFLFEYFSETQRNKGNFPGRFSGRQFSNSRSEMNVSTLELGDSALYLCASSEPGLASTEQYFGPGTRLTVT.

J is TRBJ2-1 and V is TRBV6-6; D ambiguous. V lost 6 bases and J lost 9, with 15 bases in between. The CDR3 is 13 amino acids. Looked up from germline, CDR1 is MNHNY and CDR2 is SVGAGI (reference sequence). This CDR3 reads CASRSSASREQFF. The CDR3 DNA sequence: TGTGCCAGCAGGTCATCGGCTAGTCGTGAGCAGTTCTTC.

This chain uses TRBV6-1 with TRBJ1-2, with D unclear. Deletions cut 4 bases from V and 8 bases from J, with 14 bases between. CDR3 length: 13 residues. Germline CDR1 reads MNHNS; CDR2 reads SASEGT. CDR3 protein: CASSVEGFWGYTF. The CDR3 DNA sequence: TGTGCCAGCAGTGTCGAGGGTTTCTGGGGCTACACCTTC.

The rearrangement uses TRBV21-1 and TRBJ2-3; TRBD2 is the table's D call, not checked against the DNA. TRBV21-1 is flagged as a pseudogene. This CDR3 has 16 residues. CDR3 coding DNA: TGTGCCAGCAGCACGGGGGGAGGGCTAAACACAGATACGCAGTATTTT. This translates into CASSTGGGLNTDTQYF.

A single count supports this clone. The rearrangement links TRBV6-1 to TRBJ2-7; D is ambiguous. CDR3 length equals 11 residues. Trimming stripped 7 bases from V and 1 base from J, with 5 bases between. CDR1 is MNHNS, CDR2 SASEGT, per germline. Written as DNA, the CDR3 is TGTGCCAGCACTGGTTCCTACGAGCAGTACTTC. Amino acids: CASTGSYEQYF.

The V gene is TRBV10-3, the J gene TRBJ1-1, with D unclear. The CDR3 contains 11 residues. The V end lost 2 bases, the J end lost 2 bases, and 0 bases lay between the germline ends. In germline, CDR1 is ENHRY, CDR2 SYGVKD. The CDR3 reads CAISENTEAFF. In nucleotides, the CDR3 is TGTGCCATCAGTGAGAACACTGAAGCTTTCTTT.

The chain uses TRBV29-1 and TRBJ1-4, with D maybe TRBD1 (5 bases). Trimming pared 4 bases from V and 3 bases from J, leaving 12 bases between. Germline V gene data show CDR1 as SQVTM and CDR2 as ANQGSEA. The CDR3 covers 14 residues. This CDR3 is CSVVQPGSNEKLFF. As DNA, the CDR3 is TGCAGCGTTGTCCAGCCAGGGTCTAATGAAAAACTGTTTTTT.

CDR3 bases: TGTGCCAGCAGCCAAGGGGACAGCCGCTCTGAAGCTTTCTTT. Protein product: CASSQGDSRSEAFF. The chain links TRBV6-5 to TRBJ1-1; 7 nucleotides line up with TRBD1. The J segment lost 6 bases and the V segment lost 6 bases, leaving 10 bases of the junction unmatched. This CDR3 has 14 amino acids. Germline V gene data show CDR1 as MNHEY and CDR2 as SVGAGI.

This sequence joins TRBV6-5 and TRBJ2-2; 11 bases agree with TRBD2. The trim removed 6 bases at V and 4 bases at J, leaving 4 bases unmatched. The CDR3 has 15 amino acids. Germline V gene sequence: CDR1 MNHEY, CDR2 SVGAGI. For the CDR3, the DNA is TGTGCCAGCAGGAAACTAGCGGGAGCCACCGGGGAGCTGTTTTTT. This gives the protein CASRKLAGATGELFF.

V and J are TRBV18 and TRBJ2-3; TRBD1 matches 8 bases. CDR1 KGHSH and CDR2 LQKENI come from the germline V gene. The CDR3 is 16 residues long. Unmatched junction bases numbered 18, after V lost 6 bases and J lost 10 bases. The CDR3 DNA reads TGTGCCAGCTCTCCCAGGGGGCTAGCGCCATCCACAGCGCAGTATTTT. It translates to CASSPRGLAPSTAQYF.

The rearrangement links TRBV14 to TRBJ2-1, with 7 bases lining up with TRBD2. With 4 bases clipped from V and 5 bases from J, the junction kept 11 bases outside the gene matches. This CDR3 has 16 residues. Germline CDR1 is SGHDN and CDR2 is FVKESK. The CDR3 sequence is CASSPYKWEGNNEQFF. The CDR3 DNA reads as TGTGCCAGCAGCCCCTACAAGTGGGAGGGAAACAATGAGCAGTTCTTC.

V gene TRBV9 combines with J gene TRBJ2-7; D gene uncertain. Per the germline V gene, CDR1 is SGDLS and CDR2 is YYNGEE. V lost 0 bases, J lost 5 bases, and 12 bases lay in between. This CDR3 has 14 residues. The CDR3 DNA sequence: TGTGCCAGCAGCGTAGTGGGGTCGTCCGACGAGCAGTACTTC. Translated, it gives CASSVVGSSDEQYF.

A few counts support this clone. The chain uses TRBV7-3 and TRBJ2-3; 7 nucleotides match TRBD2. J gave up 4 bases and V 1 base, and 8 bases lay outside the gene matches. Germline values: CDR1 SGHTA, CDR2 FQGTGA. CDR3 length equals 16 residues. As DNA, the CDR3 is TGTGCCAGCAGCTTAAGGCCGGGGGGAGGCCCAGATACGCAGTATTTT. Protein: CASSLRPGGGPDTQYF. Using reference TRBV7-3 and TRBJ2-3 for the parts outside the CDR3, the full variable domain is GAGVSQTPSNKVTEKGKYVELRCDPISGHTALYWYRQSLGQGPEFLIYFQGTGAADDSGLPNDRFFAVRPEGSVSTLKIQRTERGDSAVYLCASSLRPGGGPDTQYFGPGTRLTVL.

This clone has more than one count but fewer than ten. The V call is TRBV7-9, the J call TRBJ2-1; 11 bases align to TRBD2. Trimming at V came to 3 bases and at J to 3 bases, leaving 1 base not matched to a gene. The CDR3 consists of 15 residues. The V gene's germline CDR1 is SEHNR and CDR2 FQNEAQ (reference sequence). CDR3 in DNA: TGTGCCAGCAGCTTGCTAGCGGGAGGCTACAATGAGCAGTTCTTC. Protein: CASSLLAGGYNEQFF. The complete variable domain, with remaining parts taken from reference TRBV7-9 and TRBJ2-1, reads DTGVSQNPRHKITKRGQNVTFRCDPISEHNRLYWYRQTLGQGPEFLTYFQNEAQLEKSRLLSDRFSAERPKGSFSTLEIQRTEQGDSAMYLCASSLLAGGYNEQFFGPGTRLTVL.

This sequence joins TRBV6-6 and TRBJ1-2; D not resolved. The CDR3 spans 14 residues. The V end was cut by 8 bases, the J end by 4 bases, with 17 bases between. CDR1 and CDR2 from the germline V gene are MNHNY and SVGAGI (reference sequence). CDR3 residues: CASDWGGLSYGYTF. Here the CDR3 DNA reads TGTGCCAGCGATTGGGGAGGGTTGAGCTATGGCTACACCTTC.

The chain links TRBV10-2 to TRBJ2-1, with TRBD1 matching 10 bases. Germline lookup yields CDR1 WSHSY and CDR2 SAAADI. This CDR3 comprises 15 residues. The junction had 5 bases not matched to a gene; V was cut back by 0 bases and J by 9 bases. The CDR3 nucleotides read TGCGCCAGCAGTGAGTCGGGGACAGGGGAGGGTGAGCAGTTCTTC. Translation: CASSESGTGEGEQFF.

In its sample, this clone was seen a few times. The CDR3 nucleotides read TGTGCCAGTAAGACAGGGGTCGAGCAGTACTTC. It is translated as CASKTGVEQYF. The chain is built from TRBV19 and TRBJ2-7; 8 nucleotides agree with TRBD1. This CDR3 contains 11 residues. Germline V gene data show CDR1 as LNHDA and CDR2 as SQIVND (reference sequence). V shed 7 bases and J 6 bases; nucleotides not matched to a gene: 2.

The chain has TRBV11-3 and TRBJ2-5; 9 bases agree with TRBD2. The ends lost 4 bases at V and 1 base at J; junction bases unmatched: 7. The CDR3 runs to 16 residues. Germline V lookup: CDR1 SGHNT, CDR2 YENEEA. As DNA, the CDR3 is TGTGCCAGCAGCTCACACGAGACTAGCGGCCAAGAGACCCAGTACTTC. As protein: CASSSHETSGQETQYF. Based on the CDR3 plus reference TRBV11-3 and TRBJ2-5, the full variable domain is EAGVVQSPRYKIIEKKQPVAFWCNPISGHNTLYWYLQNLGQGPELLIRYENEEAVDDSQLPKDRFSAERLKGVDSTLKIQPAELGDSAVYLCASSSHETSGQETQYFGPGTRLLVL.

In this sample, this clone turned up once. The chain is built from TRBV30 and TRBJ1-5; D is undetermined. Trimming took 1 base from V and 6 from J, leaving 13 bases between them. CDR3 length: 14 amino acids. The germline gives CDR1 GTSNPN, CDR2 SVGIG (reference sequence). Here the CDR3 reads CAWSGGWAFQPQHF. CDR3 DNA: TGTGCCTGGAGTGGGGGTTGGGCTTTTCAGCCCCAGCATTTT.

The chain is built from TRBV2 and TRBJ1-5, with TRBD1 matching over 7 bases. The V segment lost 10 bases and the J segment 0 bases; nucleotides outside the gene matches: 6. The length of the CDR3 is 14 residues. CDR1 SNHLY and CDR2 FYNNEI come from the germline V gene. CDR3 DNA: TGTGCCACCCGGGACAGAAATAGCAATCAGCCCCAGCATTTT. This sequence encodes CATRDRNSNQPQHF.

The chain carries TRBV6-5 and TRBJ2-2; 8 nucleotides agree with TRBD1. Germline-derived CDR1 and CDR2 are MNHEY and SVGAGI. With 0 bases clipped from V and 8 bases from J, the junction kept 5 bases outside the gene matches. The length of the CDR3 is 15 residues. The CDR3 bases are TGTGCCAGCAGTTACTCGGACAGGGCACTGGGGGAGCTGTTTTTT. Its translation is CASSYSDRALGELFF.